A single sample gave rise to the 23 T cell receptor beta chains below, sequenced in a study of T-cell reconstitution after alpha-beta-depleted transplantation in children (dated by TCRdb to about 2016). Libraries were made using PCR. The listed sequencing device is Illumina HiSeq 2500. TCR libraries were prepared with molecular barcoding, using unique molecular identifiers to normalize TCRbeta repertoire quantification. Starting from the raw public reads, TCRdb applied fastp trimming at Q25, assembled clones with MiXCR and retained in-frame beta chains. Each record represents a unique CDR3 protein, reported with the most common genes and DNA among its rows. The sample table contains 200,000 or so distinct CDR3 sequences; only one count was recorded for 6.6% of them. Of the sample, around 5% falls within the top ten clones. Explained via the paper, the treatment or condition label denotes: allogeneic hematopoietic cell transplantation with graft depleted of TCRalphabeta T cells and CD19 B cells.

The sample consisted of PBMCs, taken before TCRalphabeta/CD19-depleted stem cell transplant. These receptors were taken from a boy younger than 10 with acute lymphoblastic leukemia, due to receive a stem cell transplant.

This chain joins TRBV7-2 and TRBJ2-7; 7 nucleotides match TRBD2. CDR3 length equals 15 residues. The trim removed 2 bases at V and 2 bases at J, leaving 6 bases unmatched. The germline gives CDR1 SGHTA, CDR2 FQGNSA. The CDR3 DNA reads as TGTGCCAGCAGCTTACGGCCCGGGAGGCCCTACGAGCAGTACTTC. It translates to CASSLRPGRPYEQYF.

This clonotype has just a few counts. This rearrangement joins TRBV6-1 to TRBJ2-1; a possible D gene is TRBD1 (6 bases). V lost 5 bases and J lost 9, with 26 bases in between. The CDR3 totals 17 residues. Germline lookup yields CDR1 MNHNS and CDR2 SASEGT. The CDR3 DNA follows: TGTGCCAGCAGTAGGCAGGGGCGATCCACCGTTTCTATTGAGCAGTTCTTC. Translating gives CASSRQGRSTVSIEQFF.

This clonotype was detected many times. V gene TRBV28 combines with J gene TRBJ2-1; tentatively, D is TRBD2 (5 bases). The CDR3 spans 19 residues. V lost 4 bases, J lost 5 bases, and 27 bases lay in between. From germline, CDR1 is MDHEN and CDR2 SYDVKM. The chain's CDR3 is CASSSLPSIAQKPDNEQFF. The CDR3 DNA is TGTGCCAGCAGTTCCCTCCCATCGATAGCGCAAAAACCCGACAATGAGCAGTTCTTC. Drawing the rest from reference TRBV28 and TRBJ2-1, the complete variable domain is DVKVTQSSRYLVKRTGEKVFLECVQDMDHENMFWYRQDPGLGLRLIYFSYDVKMKEKGDIPEGYSVSREKKERFSLILESASTNQTSMYLCASSSLPSIAQKPDNEQFFGPGTRLTVL.

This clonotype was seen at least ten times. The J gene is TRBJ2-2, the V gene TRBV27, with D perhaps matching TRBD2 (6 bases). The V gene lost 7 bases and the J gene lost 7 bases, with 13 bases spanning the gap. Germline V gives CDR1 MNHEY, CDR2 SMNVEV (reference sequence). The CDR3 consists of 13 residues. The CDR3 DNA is TGTGCCAGCACCATGGGGGGTCTCGGGGAGCTGTTTTTT. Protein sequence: CASTMGGLGELFF.

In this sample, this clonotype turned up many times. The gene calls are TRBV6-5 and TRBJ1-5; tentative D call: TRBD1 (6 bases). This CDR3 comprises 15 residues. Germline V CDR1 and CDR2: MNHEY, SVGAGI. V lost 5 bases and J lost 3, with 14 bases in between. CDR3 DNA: TGTGCCAGCAGTCCGGACAGACCGGTCAATCAGCCCCAGCATTTT. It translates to CASSPDRPVNQPQHF.

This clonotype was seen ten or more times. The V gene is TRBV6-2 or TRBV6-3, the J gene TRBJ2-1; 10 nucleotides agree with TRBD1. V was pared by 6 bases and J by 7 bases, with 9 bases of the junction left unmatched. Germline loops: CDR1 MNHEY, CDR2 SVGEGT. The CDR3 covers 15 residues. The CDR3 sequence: CASSPLTGGLNEQFF. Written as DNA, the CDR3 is TGTGCCAGCAGCCCACTGACAGGGGGCTTGAATGAGCAGTTCTTC.

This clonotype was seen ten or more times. DNA for the CDR3: TGTGCCACCAGTGAGACACAGGGTTTCCGGGAGCTGTTTTTT. Protein: CATSETQGFRELFF. The rearrangement joins TRBV24-1 to TRBJ2-2, with D perhaps matching TRBD1 (6 bases). The V gene's germline CDR1 is KGHDR and CDR2 SFDVKD. The V end lost 4 bases, the J end lost 9 bases, and 14 bases lay between the germline ends. The CDR3 length is 14 residues.

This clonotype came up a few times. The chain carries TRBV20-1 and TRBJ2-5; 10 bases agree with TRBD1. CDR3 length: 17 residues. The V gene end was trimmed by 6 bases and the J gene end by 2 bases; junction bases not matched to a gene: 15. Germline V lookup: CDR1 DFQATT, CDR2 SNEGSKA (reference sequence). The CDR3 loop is CSADPTGGIGRQETQYF. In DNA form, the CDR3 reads TGCAGTGCCGACCCGACAGGGGGCATCGGAAGACAAGAGACCCAGTACTTC.

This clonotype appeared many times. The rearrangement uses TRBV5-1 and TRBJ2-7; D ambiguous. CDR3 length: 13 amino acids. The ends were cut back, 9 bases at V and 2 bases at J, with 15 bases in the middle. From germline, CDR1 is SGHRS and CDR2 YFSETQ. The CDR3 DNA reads TGCGCCATCTCAAATTTTCCCCCCTACGAGCAGTACTTC. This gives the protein CAISNFPPYEQYF.

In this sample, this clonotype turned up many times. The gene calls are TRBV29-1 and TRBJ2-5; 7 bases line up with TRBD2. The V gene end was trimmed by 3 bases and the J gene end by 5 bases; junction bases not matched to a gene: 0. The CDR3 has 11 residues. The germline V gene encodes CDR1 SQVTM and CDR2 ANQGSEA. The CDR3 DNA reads TGCAGCGTTGACGGGGGGGAGACCCAGTACTTC. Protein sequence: CSVDGGETQYF.

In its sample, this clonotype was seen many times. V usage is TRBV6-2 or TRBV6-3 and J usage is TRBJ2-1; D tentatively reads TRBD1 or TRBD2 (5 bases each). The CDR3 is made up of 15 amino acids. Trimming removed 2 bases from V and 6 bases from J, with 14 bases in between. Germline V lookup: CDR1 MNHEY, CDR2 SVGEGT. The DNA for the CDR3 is TGTGCCAGCAGTTACCTGCAACTAGACAGCAATGAGCAGTTCTTC. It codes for CASSYLQLDSNEQFF.

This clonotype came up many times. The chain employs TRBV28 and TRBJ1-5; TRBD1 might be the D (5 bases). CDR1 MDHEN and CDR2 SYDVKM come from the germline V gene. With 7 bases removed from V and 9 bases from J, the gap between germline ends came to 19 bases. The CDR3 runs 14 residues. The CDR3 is CASTPRRVLAPQHF. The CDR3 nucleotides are TGTGCCAGCACCCCACGCAGGGTCCTAGCGCCCCAGCATTTT.

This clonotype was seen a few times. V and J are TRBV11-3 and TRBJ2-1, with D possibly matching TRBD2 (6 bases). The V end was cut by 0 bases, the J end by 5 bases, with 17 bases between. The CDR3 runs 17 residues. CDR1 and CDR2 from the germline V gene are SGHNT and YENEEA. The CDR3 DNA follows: TGTGCCAGCAGCTTAGACGTGACGGGACTCGGGCACAATGAGCAGTTCTTC. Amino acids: CASSLDVTGLGHNEQFF.

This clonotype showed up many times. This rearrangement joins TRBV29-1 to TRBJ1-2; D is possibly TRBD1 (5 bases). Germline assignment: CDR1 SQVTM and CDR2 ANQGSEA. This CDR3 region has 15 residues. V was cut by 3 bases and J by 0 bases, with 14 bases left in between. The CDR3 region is CSVERQGRANYGYTF. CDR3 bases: TGCAGCGTTGAGCGTCAGGGCAGAGCTAACTATGGCTACACCTTC.

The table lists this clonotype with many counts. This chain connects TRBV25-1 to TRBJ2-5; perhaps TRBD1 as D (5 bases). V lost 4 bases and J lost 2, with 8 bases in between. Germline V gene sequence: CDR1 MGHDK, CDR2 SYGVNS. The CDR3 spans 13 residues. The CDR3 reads CASSAAGQETQYF. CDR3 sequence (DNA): TGTGCCAGCAGTGCGGCAGGGCAAGAGACCCAGTACTTC.

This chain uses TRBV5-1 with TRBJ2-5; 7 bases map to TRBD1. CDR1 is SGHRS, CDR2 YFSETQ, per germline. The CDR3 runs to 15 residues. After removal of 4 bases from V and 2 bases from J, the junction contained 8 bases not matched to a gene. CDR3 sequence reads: CASSARDRLQETQYF. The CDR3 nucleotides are TGCGCCAGCAGCGCCCGGGACAGACTACAAGAGACCCAGTACTTC.

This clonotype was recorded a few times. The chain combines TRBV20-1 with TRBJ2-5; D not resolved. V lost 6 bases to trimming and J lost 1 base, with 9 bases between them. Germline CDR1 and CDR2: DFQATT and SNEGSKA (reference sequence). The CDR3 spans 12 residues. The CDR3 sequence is CSAHGFQETQYF. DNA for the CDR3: TGCAGTGCACATGGGTTCCAAGAGACCCAGTACTTC.

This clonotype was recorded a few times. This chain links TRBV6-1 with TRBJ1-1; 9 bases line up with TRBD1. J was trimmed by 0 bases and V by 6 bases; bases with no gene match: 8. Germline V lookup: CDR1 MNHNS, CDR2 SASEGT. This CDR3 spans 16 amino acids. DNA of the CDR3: TGTGCCAGCAGACCCTTTGGGACAGGGATGAACACTGAAGCTTTCTTT. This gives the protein CASRPFGTGMNTEAFF.

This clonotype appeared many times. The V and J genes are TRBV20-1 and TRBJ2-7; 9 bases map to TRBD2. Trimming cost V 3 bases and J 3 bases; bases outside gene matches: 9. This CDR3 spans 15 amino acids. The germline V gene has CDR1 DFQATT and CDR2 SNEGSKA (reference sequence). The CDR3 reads CSARSAGLAHYEQYF. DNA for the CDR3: TGCAGTGCTAGGAGCGCGGGACTAGCCCACTACGAGCAGTACTTC.

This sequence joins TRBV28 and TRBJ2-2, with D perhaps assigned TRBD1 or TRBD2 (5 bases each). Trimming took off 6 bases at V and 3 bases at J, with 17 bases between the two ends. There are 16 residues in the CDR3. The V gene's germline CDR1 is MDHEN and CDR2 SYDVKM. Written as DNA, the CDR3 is TGTGCCAGCAGACCAAGCCGGGACCGGGACACCGGGGAGCTGTTTTTT. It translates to CASRPSRDRDTGELFF.

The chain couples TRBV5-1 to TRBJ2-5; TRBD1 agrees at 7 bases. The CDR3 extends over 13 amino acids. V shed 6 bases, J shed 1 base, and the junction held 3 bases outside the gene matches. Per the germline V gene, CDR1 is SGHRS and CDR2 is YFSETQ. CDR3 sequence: CASNGDSQETQYF. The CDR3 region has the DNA TGCGCCAGCAATGGGGACAGCCAAGAGACCCAGTACTTC.

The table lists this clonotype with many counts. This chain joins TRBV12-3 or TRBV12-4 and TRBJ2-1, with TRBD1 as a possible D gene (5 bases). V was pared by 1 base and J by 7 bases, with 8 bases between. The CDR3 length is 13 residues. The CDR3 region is CASSLDQGNEQFF. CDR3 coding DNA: TGTGCCAGCAGTTTAGACCAGGGAAATGAGCAGTTCTTC.

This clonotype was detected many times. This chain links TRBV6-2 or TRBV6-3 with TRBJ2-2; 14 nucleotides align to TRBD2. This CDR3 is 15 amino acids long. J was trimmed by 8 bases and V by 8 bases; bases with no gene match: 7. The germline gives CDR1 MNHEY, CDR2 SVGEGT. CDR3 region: CASGTSGSARGELFF. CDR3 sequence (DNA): TGTGCCAGCGGGACTAGCGGGAGTGCCAGAGGGGAGCTGTTTTTT.